The clone carrying this T cell receptor (beta chain) was counted ten times or more. CDR3-region Arm-PCR and iRepertoire HTBI primers produced the TCR beta libraries. TCRdb itself ran the multiplex PCR reads through MiXCR, one entry per CDR3 protein. The sample holds approximately 350,000 distinct CDR3 sequences, around 17% seen once. Germline CDR1 is LGHDT and CDR2 is YNNKEL (reference sequence). V shed 9 bases, J shed 2 bases, and the junction held 4 bases outside the gene matches. This CDR3 is built from 12 residues. This record belongs to a study of regulatory T cells in long-lasting Graves disease. Sample time point: newly diagnosed GD, antithyroid drugs for less than 3 months. Researchers made the TCR library from RNA that was extracted from PBMCs. The same specimen was also included in a second study, on T cells in Graves' hyperthyroidism and ophthalmopathy. From that paper: Ophthalmopathy, which appeared later, was predicted by the model a median about 6 months before onset.

The chain joins TRBV3-1 to TRBJ2-7, with 7 bases lining up with TRBD1. Sequences were derived from peripheral blood mononuclear cells (PBMCs), sampled at new diagnosis, from a patient treated with antithyroid drugs. This TCR was recovered from a man aged 35 to 55 with Graves disease. The CDR3 bases are TGTGCCAGTCGAGGGGGCGCCTACGAGCAGTACTTC. Its translation: CASRGGAYEQYF.